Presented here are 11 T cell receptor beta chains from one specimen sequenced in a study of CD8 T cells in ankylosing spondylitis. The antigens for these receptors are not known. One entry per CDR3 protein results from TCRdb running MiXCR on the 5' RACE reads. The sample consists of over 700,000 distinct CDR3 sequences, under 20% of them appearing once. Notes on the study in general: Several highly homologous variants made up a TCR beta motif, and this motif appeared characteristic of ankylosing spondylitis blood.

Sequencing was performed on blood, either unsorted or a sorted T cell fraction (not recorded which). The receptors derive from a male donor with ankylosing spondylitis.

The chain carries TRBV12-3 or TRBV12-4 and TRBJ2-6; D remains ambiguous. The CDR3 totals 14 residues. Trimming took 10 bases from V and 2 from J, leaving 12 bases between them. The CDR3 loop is CANYGPAGANVLTF. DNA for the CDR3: TGTGCCAACTACGGGCCCGCTGGGGCCAACGTCCTGACTTTC.

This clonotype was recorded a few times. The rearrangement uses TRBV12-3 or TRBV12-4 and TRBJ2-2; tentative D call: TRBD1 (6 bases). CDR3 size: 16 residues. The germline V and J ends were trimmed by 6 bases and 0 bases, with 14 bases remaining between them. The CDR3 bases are TGTGCCAGCAGCCCGGACAGTTTACCGAACACCGGGGAGCTGTTTTTT. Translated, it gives CASSPDSLPNTGELFF.

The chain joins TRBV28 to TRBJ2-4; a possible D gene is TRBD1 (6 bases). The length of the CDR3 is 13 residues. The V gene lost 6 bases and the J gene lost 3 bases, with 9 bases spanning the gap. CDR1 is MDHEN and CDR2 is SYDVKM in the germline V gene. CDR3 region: CASRGAGKNIQYF. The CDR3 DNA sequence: TGTGCCAGCAGGGGGGCAGGCAAAAACATTCAGTACTTC.

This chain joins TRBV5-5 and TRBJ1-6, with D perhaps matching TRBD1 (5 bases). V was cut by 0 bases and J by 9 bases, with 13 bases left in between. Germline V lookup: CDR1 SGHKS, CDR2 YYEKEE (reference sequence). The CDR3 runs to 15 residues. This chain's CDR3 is CASSLDPGFSSPLHF. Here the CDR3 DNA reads TGTGCCAGCAGCTTGGACCCAGGGTTTAGTTCACCCCTCCACTTT.

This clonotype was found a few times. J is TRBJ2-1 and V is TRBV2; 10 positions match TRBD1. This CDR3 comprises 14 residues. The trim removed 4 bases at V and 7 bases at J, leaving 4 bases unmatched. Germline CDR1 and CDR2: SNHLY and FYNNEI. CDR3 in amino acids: CASSAGTGDNEQFF. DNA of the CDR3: TGTGCCAGCAGTGCGGGGACAGGGGATAATGAGCAGTTCTTC.

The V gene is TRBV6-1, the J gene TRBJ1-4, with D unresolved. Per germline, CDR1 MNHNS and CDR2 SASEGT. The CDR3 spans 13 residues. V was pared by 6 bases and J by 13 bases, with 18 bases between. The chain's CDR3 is CASRNAGGWGLFF. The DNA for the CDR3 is TGTGCCAGCAGGAACGCCGGAGGATGGGGACTGTTTTTT.

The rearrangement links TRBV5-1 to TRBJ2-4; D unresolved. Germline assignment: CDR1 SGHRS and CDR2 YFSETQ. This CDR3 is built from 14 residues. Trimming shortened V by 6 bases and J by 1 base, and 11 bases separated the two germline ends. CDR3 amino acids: CASKKSRAKNIQYF. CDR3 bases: TGCGCCAGCAAAAAATCAAGGGCCAAAAACATTCAGTACTTC.

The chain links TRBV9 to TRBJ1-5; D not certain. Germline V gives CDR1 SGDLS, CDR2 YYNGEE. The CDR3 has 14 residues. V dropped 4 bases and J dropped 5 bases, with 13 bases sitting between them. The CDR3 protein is CASSSRPDHQPQHF. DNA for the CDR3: TGTGCCAGCAGCTCACGACCGGACCATCAGCCCCAGCATTTT.

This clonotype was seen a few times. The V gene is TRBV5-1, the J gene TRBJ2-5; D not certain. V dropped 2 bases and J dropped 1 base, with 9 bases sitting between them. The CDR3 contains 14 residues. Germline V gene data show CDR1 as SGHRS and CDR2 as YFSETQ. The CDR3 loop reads CASSFTSPQETQYF. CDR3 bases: TGCGCCAGCAGCTTTACGTCTCCCCAAGAGACCCAGTACTTC.

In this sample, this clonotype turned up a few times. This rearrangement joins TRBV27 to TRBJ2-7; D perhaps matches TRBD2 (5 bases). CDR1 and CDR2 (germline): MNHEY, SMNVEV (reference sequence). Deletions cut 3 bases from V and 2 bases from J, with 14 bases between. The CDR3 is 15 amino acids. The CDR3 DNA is TGTGCCAGCAGTTTTACGGCGATGAGGGCCTACGAGCAGTACTTC. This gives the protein CASSFTAMRAYEQYF.

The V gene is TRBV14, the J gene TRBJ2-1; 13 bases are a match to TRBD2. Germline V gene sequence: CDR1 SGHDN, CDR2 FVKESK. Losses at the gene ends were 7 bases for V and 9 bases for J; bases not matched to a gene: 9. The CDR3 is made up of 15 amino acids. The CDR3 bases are TGTGCCAGCAACCTGACTAGCGGGAGGTTTAGTGAGCAGTTCTTC. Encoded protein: CASNLTSGRFSEQFF. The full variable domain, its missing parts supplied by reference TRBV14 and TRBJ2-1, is EAGVTQFPSHSVIEKGQTVTLRCDPISGHDNLYWYRRVMGKEIKFLLHFVKESKQDESGMPNNRFLAERTGGTYSTLKVQPAELEDSGVYFCASNLTSGRFSEQFFGPGTRLTVL.